The present T cell receptor beta chain was sequenced within a study of T-cell reconstitution after alpha-beta-depleted transplantation in children. The V end lost 0 bases, the J end lost 2 bases, and 8 bases lay between the germline ends. The CDR3 is 14 amino acids. Germline V lookup: CDR1 MNHEY, CDR2 SMNVEV (reference sequence). This clonotype came up many times. Its antigen is undetermined. Unique molecular identifiers were incorporated into the prepared TCRbeta library. TCRdb itself ran the PCR reads through MiXCR, one entry per CDR3 protein. The sample has around 440,000 distinct CDR3 sequences; roughly 10% are singletons. Study findings and constraints: One year post-transplant, T-cell counts and diversity were largely derived from T cells produced anew.

The TCR was taken from a child aged 2 to 10 with inherited bone marrow failure, due to receive a stem cell transplant. The chain links TRBV27 to TRBJ2-7; a possible D gene is TRBD1 (6 bases). Source: PBMCs, taken before TCRalphabeta/CD19-depleted stem cell transplant. CDR3 coding DNA: TGTGCCAGCAGTTTATCGAAGGGGGCCTACGAGCAGTACTTC. Translation: CASSLSKGAYEQYF.